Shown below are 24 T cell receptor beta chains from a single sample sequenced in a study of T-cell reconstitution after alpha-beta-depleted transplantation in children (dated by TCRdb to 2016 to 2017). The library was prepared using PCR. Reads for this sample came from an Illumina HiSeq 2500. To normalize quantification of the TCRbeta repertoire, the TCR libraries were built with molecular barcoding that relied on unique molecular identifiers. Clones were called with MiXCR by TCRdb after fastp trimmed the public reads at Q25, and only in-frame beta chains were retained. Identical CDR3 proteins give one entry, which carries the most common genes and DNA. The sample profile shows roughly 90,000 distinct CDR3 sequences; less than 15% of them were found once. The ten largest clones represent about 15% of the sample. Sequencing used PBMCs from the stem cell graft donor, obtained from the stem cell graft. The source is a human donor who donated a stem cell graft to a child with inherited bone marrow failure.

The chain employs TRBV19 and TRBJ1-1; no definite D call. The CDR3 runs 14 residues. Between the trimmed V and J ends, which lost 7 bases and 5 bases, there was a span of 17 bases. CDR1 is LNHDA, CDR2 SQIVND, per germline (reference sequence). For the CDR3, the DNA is TGTGCCAGTACCCCCCGATTCCGGGGAACTGAAGCTTTCTTT. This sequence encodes CASTPRFRGTEAFF.

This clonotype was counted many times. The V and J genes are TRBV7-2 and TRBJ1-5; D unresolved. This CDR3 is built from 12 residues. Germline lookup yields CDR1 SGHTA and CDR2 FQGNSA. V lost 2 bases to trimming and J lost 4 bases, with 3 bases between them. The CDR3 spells CASSLQNQPQHF. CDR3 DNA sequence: TGTGCCAGCAGCTTACAGAATCAGCCCCAGCATTTT.

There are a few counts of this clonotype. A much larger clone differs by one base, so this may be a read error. CDR3 sequence reads: CSVDGSSYNEQFF. DNA of the CDR3: TGCAGCGTTGACGGGAGCTCCTACAATGAGCAGTTCTTC. The rearrangement links TRBV29-1 to TRBJ2-1; D perhaps matches TRBD2 (6 bases). Germline-derived CDR1 and CDR2 are SQVTM and ANQGSEA. This CDR3 contains 13 residues. V lost 3 bases to trimming and J lost 0 bases, with 6 bases between them.

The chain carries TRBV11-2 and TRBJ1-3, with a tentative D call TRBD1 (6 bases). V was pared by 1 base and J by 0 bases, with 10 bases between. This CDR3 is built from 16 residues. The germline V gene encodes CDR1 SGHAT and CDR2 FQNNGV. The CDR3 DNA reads TGTGCCAGCAGCTTAGGCGGAGGGGGCTCTGGAAACACCATATATTTT. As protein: CASSLGGGGSGNTIYF.

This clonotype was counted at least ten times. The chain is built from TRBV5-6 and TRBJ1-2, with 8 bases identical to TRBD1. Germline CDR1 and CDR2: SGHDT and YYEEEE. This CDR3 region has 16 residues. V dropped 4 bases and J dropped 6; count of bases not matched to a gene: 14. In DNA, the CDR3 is TGTGCCAGCAGCCCTGAGAGTGCAGGGGGCTTACATGGCTACACCTTC. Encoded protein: CASSPESAGGLHGYTF.

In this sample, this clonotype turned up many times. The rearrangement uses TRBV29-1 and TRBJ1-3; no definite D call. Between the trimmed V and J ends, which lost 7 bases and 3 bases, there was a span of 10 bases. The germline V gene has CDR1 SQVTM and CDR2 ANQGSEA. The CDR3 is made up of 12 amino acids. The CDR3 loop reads CSARTDGNTIYF. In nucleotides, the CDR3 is TGCAGCGCCCGGACGGATGGAAACACCATATATTTT.

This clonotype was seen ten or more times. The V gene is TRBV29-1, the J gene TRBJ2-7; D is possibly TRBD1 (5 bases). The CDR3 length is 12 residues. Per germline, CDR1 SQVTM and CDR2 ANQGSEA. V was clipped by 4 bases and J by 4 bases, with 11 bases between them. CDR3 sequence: CSVGSGRYEQYF. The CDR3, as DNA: TGCAGCGTTGGGTCAGGGCGTTACGAGCAGTACTTC.

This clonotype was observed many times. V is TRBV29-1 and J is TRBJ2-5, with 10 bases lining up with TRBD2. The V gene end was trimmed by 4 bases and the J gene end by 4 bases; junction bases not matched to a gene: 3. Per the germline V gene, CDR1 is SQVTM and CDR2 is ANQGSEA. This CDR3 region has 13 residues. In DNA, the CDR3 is TGCAGCGTTGGCCTAGCGGGAGCAGAGACCCAGTACTTC. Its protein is CSVGLAGAETQYF.

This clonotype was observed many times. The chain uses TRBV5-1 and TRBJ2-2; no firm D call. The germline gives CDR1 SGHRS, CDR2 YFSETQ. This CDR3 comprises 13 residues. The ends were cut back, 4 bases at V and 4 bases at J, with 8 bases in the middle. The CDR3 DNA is TGCGCCAGCAGCCAGTCCTTCACCGGGGAGCTGTTTTTT. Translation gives CASSQSFTGELFF.

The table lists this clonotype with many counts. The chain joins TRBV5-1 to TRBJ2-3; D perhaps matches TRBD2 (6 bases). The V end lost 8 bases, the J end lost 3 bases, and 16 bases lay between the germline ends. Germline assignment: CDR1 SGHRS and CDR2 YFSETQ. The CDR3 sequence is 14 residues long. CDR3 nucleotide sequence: TGCGCCAGTAAGCGGATAGCGGTAACAGATACGCAGTATTTT. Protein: CASKRIAVTDTQYF.

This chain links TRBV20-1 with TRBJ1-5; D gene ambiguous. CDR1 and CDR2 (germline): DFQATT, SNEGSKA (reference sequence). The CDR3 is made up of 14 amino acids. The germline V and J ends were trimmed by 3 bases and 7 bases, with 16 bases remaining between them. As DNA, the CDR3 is TGCAGTGCTAGGGGAACACTTCTACACCAGCCCCAGCATTTT. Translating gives CSARGTLLHQPQHF.

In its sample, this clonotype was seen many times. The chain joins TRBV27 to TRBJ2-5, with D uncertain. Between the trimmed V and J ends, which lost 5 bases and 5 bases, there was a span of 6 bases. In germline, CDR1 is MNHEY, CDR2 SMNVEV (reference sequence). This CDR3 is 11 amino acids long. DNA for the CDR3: TGTGCCAGCAGTCTCACGGAGACCCAGTACTTC. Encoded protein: CASSLTETQYF.

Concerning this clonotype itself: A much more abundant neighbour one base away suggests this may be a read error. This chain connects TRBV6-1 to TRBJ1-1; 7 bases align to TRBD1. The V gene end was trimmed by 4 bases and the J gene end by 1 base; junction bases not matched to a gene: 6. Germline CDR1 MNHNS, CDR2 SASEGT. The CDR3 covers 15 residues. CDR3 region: CASSVTGESNTEAFF. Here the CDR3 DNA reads TGTGCCAGCAGTGTTACAGGGGAATCGAACACTGAAGCTTTCTTT.

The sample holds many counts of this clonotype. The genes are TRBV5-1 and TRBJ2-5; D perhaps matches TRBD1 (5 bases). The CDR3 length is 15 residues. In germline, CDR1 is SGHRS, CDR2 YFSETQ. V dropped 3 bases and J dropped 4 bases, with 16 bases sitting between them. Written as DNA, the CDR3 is TGCGCCAGCAGCTCAGGGTCAGGTTTCTCAGAGACCCAGTACTTC. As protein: CASSSGSGFSETQYF.

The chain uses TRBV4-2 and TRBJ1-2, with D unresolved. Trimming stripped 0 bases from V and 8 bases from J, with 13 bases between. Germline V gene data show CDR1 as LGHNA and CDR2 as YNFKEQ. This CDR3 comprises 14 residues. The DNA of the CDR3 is TGTGCCAGCAGCCAAGATAAAGCGGCGGGAGGCTACACCTTC. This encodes CASSQDKAAGGYTF.

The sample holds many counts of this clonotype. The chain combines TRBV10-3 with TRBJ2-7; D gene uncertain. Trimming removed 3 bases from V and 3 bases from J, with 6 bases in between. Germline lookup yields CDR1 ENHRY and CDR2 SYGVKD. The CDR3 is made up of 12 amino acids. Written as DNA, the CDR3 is TGTGCCATCAGTGAACGGAACTACGAGCAGTACTTC. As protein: CAISERNYEQYF.

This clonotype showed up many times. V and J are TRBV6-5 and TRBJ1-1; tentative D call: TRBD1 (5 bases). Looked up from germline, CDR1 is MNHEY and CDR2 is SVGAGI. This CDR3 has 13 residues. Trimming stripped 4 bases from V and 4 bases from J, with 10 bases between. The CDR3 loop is CASSSPQGTEAFF. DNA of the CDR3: TGTGCCAGCAGTTCCCCCCAGGGCACTGAAGCTTTCTTT.

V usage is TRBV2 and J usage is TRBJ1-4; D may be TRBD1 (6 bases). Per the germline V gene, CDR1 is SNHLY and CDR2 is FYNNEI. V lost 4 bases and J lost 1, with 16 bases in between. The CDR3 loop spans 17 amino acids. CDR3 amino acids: CASSGSTGGGTNEKLFF. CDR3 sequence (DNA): TGTGCCAGCAGTGGGTCGACAGGCGGGGGAACTAATGAAAAACTGTTTTTT.

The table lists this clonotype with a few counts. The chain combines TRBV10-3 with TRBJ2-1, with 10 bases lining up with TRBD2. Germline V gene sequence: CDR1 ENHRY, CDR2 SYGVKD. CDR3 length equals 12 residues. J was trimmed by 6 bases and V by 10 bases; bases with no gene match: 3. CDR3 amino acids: CATGLAANEQFF. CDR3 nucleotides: TGTGCCACCGGACTAGCGGCCAATGAGCAGTTCTTC.

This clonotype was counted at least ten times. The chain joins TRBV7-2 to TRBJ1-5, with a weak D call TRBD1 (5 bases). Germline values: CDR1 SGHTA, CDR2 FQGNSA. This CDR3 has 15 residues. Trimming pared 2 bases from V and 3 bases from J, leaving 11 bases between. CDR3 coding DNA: TGTGCCAGCAGCTTAAGAGACAGATTCAATCAGCCCCAGCATTTT. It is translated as CASSLRDRFNQPQHF.

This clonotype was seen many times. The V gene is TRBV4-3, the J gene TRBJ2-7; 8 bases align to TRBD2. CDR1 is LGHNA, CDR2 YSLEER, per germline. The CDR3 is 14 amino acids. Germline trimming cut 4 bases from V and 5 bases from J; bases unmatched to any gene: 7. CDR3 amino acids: CASSPGGGFHEQYF. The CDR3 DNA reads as TGCGCCAGCAGCCCGGGGGGGGGTTTCCACGAGCAGTACTTC.

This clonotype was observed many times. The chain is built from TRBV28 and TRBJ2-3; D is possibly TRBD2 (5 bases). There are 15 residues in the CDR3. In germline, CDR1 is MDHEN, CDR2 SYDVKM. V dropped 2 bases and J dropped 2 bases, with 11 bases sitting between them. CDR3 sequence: CASSLRSGITDTQYF. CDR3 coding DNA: TGTGCCAGCAGTTTACGAAGCGGAATCACAGATACGCAGTATTTT.

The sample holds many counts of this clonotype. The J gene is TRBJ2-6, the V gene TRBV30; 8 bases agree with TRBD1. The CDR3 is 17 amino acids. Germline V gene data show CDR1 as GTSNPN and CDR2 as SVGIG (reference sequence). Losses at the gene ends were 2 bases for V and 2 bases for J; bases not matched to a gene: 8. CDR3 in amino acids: CAWSTGGGRAGANVLTF. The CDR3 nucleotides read TGTGCCTGGAGTACAGGGGGAGGTAGGGCTGGGGCCAACGTCCTGACTTTC. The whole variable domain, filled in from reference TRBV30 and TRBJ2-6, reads SQTIHQWPATLVQPVGSPLSLECTVEGTSNPNLYWYRQAAGRGLQLLFYSVGIGQISSEVPQNLSASRPQDRQFILSSKKLLLSDSGFYLCAWSTGGGRAGANVLTFGAGSRLTVL.

The CDR3 sequence is CASSFQGTAGSKQYF. In DNA form, the CDR3 reads TGTGCCAGCAGCTTCCAAGGGACTGCCGGCTCTAAGCAGTATTTT. V is TRBV7-2 and J is TRBJ2-3, with TRBD2 as a possible D gene (6 bases). Trimming took 3 bases from V and 11 from J, leaving 21 bases between them. CDR1 and CDR2 (germline): SGHTA, FQGNSA. The length of the CDR3 is 15 residues.